These 9 T cell receptor beta chains were sequenced from one sample in a study of shared clonotypes between healthy human individuals. Method: immunoSEQ multiplex PCR; TCRdb's copy keeps in-frame clones and lacks some. This sample has approximately 980,000 clones, with more than 75% found just once. Input material: memory CD4+ T cells sorted from blood. This sample's subset: CD45RA-negative fraction. These receptors were collected from a man aged 18 to 30 in good health.

DNA of the CDR3: TGTGCCAGCAGGTCCCTGGGCCTTGGGAACGAGCAGTACTTC. This codes for CASRSLGLGNEQYF. This chain uses TRBV7-2 with TRBJ2-7; D is uncertain. The CDR3 contains 14 residues. Trimming cost V 6 bases and J 5 bases, with 17 bases left between them. From germline, CDR1 is SGHTA and CDR2 FQGNSA.

This clone was seen repeatedly, ten times or more. The rearrangement uses TRBV7-2 and TRBJ2-2, with D unclear. V lost 7 bases and J lost 6, with 21 bases in between. Per germline, CDR1 SGHTA and CDR2 FQGNSA. This CDR3 spans 16 amino acids. Here the CDR3 reads CASTTLATLPSGELFF. The CDR3 nucleotides read TGTGCCAGCACCACGTTGGCGACCCTCCCGTCCGGGGAGCTGTTTTTT.

This clone was recorded many times. V and J are TRBV10-3 and TRBJ2-7; 15 bases line up with TRBD2. Germline CDR1 ENHRY, CDR2 SYGVKD. CDR3 length: 16 amino acids. V dropped 8 bases and J dropped 7; count of bases not matched to a gene: 12. This CDR3 reads CAIAGTSGGRDREQYF. The CDR3 DNA reads TGTGCCATCGCTGGGACTAGCGGGGGGCGGGATCGAGAGCAGTACTTC.

This clone was found once. J is TRBJ1-1 and V is TRBV2; D ambiguous. The CDR3 is made up of 14 amino acids. The V end was cut by 7 bases, the J end by 0 bases, with 12 bases between. Germline V gene data show CDR1 as SNHLY and CDR2 as FYNNEI. The CDR3 sequence is CASKASLLNTEAFF. The CDR3 DNA follows: TGTGCCAGCAAAGCCAGCTTATTGAACACTGAAGCTTTCTTT.

The rearrangement links TRBV27 to TRBJ2-2; 8 bases map to TRBD2. The CDR3 has 15 amino acids. The V gene's germline CDR1 is MNHEY and CDR2 SMNVEV (reference sequence). The V and J ends lost 7 bases and 6 bases, in that order; junction bases with no gene match: 10. In DNA, the CDR3 is TGTGCCAGCACCCCCGCGAGCGGGAGCCCCGGGGAGCTGTTTTTT. Translating gives CASTPASGSPGELFF.

The genes are TRBV18 and TRBJ1-2; D gene unclear. The germline gives CDR1 KGHSH, CDR2 LQKENI. The CDR3 is 16 residues long. V dropped 3 bases and J dropped 0 bases, with 14 bases sitting between them. This CDR3 is CASSPSVLDSNYGYTF. As DNA, the CDR3 is TGTGCCAGCTCACCGTCAGTCTTAGATTCTAACTATGGCTACACCTTC. Looking up the rest from reference TRBV18 and TRBJ1-2 gives the full variable domain: NAGVMQNPRHLVRRRGQEARLRCSPMKGHSHVYWYRQLPEEGLKFMVYLQKENIIDESGMPKERFSAEFPKEGPSILRIQQVVRGDSAAYFCASSPSVLDSNYGYTFGSGTRLTVV.

This chain uses TRBV6-6 with TRBJ2-3; 9 nucleotides line up with TRBD1. The germline gives CDR1 MNHNY, CDR2 SVGAGI (reference sequence). The CDR3 is made up of 16 amino acids. The ends lost 6 bases at V and 1 base at J; junction bases unmatched: 8. CDR3 DNA sequence: TGTGCCAGCAGGGTAGGCCGGACAGGGGGCACAGATACGCAGTATTTT. Its translation is CASRVGRTGGTDTQYF.

In regard to this clone: Other DNA sequences from this sample encode an identical CDR3 as well. The chain has TRBV10-1 and TRBJ2-1, with D tentatively TRBD1 (5 bases). V was cut by 0 bases and J by 5 bases, with 8 bases left in between. CDR1 is WNHNN and CDR2 is SYGVQD in the germline V gene (reference sequence). The CDR3 sequence is 14 residues long. CDR3 loop: CASSESGRDNEQFF. CDR3 sequence (DNA): TGCGCCAGCAGTGAGTCGGGCAGGGACAATGAGCAGTTCTTC.

The chain recombines TRBV7-8 with TRBJ2-1; 9 nucleotides align to TRBD1. Germline trimming cut 5 bases from V and 1 base from J; bases unmatched to any gene: 6. CDR1 and CDR2 (germline): SGHVS, FQNEAQ. The CDR3 loop spans 16 amino acids. CDR3: CASSERTGASYNEQFF. CDR3 DNA: TGTGCCAGCAGCGAAAGGACAGGGGCGTCCTACAATGAGCAGTTCTTC.